Listed below are T cell receptor beta chains from one sample, sequenced in a study of CD8+ T cells in alopecia areata. Method: immunoSEQ multiplex PCR; TCRdb's copy keeps in-frame clones and lacks some. The sample has some 170,000 clones, 50% to 75% seen once; the top ten hold approximately 16%. The sequences come from CD4+ T cells sorted from blood, collected at week 56, from a patient treated with tofacitinib. These receptors all come from a human donor with alopecia areata. CDR3s include the opening cysteine and the closing phenylalanine or tryptophan. D genes are given only for firm matches. Where a row states a size, it is once, few, many or the class of an expanded clone; other rows omit it.

V,D,size,J,DNA,CDR3
TRBV29-1,TRBD2,few,TRBJ2-3,TGCAGCGTTGAAAGCGGGGGTGCTAGCTCTTTGTCTAGCACAGATACGCAGTATTTT,CSVESGGASSLSSTDTQYF
TRBV4-1,-,few,TRBJ1-2,TGCGCCAGCAGCCAAGGCGTCCGGAGCTATGGCTACACCTTC,CASSQGVRSYGYTF
TRBV10-3,-,-,TRBJ2-5,TGTGCCATCAGTACCAGACAAGAGACCCAGTACTTC,CAISTRQETQYF
TRBV19,-,-,TRBJ1-5,TGTGCCAGTAGCCACGGACGGTATAGCAATCAGCCCCAGCATTTT,CASSHGRYSNQPQHF
TRBV15,-,-,TRBJ1-1,TGTGCCACCAGCAGGGGAACAGGGCCCACTGAAGCTTTCTTT,CATSRGTGPTEAFF
TRBV7-2,-,-,TRBJ1-6,TGTGCCAGCAGCGCGAAGGAGGGTTTACCCCTCCACTTT,CASSAKEGLPLHF
TRBV29-1,-,-,TRBJ2-2,TGCAGCGTGCAAAGCCACACCGGGGAGCTGTTTTTT,CSVQSHTGELFF
TRBV5-1,TRBD1,-,TRBJ2-5,TGCGCCAGCAGCACCGGGGACAGCCAAGAGACCCAGTACTTC,CASSTGDSQETQYF
TRBV29-1,-,-,TRBJ1-1,TGCAGCGTTGGGGGGCAGGGGTTGATCCGGGCTTTCTTT,CSVGGQGLIRAFF
TRBV5-1,-,-,TRBJ2-5,TGCGCCAGCAGATCGGGGGAGACCCAGTACTTC,CASRSGETQYF
TRBV29-1,TRBD1,-,TRBJ2-5,TGCAGCGTTAGCGACAGGGGGCCTGTGGGGGAGACCCAGTACTTC,CSVSDRGPVGETQYF
TRBV30,-,-,TRBJ2-2,TGTGCCTGGAGTGCGGGACTTAACACCGGGGAGCTGTTTTTT,CAWSAGLNTGELFF
TRBV19,TRBD1,-,TRBJ2-7,TGTGCCAGTAGTAGAGACAGGGTTGGATACGAGCAGTACTTC,CASSRDRVGYEQYF
TRBV29-1,TRBD1,few,TRBJ1-1,TGCAGCGTCCCCAGGGGGGGGAGATACACTGAAGCTTTCTTT,CSVPRGGRYTEAFF
TRBV30,-,-,TRBJ2-1,TGTGCCTGGATCACGTCAAGGGTCTCCTACAATGAGCAGTTCTTC,CAWITSRVSYNEQFF
TRBV20-1,-,-,TRBJ2-1,TGCAGTGCTATAGGGGGCAATGAGCAGTTCTTC,CSAIGGNEQFF
TRBV30,TRBD1,-,TRBJ1-6,TGTGCCTTTCTACCCGGACAGGGTTCAAATTCACCCCTCCACTTT,CAFLPGQGSNSPLHF
TRBV4-1,TRBD1,few,TRBJ1-1,TGCGCCAGCAGCCTTACGGACAGGGCGAACACTGAAGCTTTCTTT,CASSLTDRANTEAFF
TRBV28,TRBD1,-,TRBJ2-2,TGTGCCAGCAGGACAGGGACGATCGGGGAGCTGTTTTTT,CASRTGTIGELFF
TRBV6-1,-,-,TRBJ2-1,TGTGCCAGCAGAAGGTCGCAGGGATCCTACAATGAGCAGTTCTTC,CASRRSQGSYNEQFF
TRBV6-1,-,-,TRBJ2-5,TGTGCCAGCACCCGGGGCAGGGGAGAGGGTACCCAGTACTTC,CASTRGRGEGTQYF
TRBV11-2,TRBD2,few,TRBJ2-3,TGTGCCAGCAGCTTAGATCGGGCGCGGGGGGGCAGAAATACGCAGTATTTT,CASSLDRARGGRNTQYF
TRBV19,-,-,TRBJ2-7,TGTGCCAGTAGTACGCCCGGGACGACGGGGTACGAGCAGTACTTC,CASSTPGTTGYEQYF
TRBV29-1,-,-,TRBJ2-5,TGCAGCGTCGCGGGGACGGGGGAAGAGACCCAGTACTTC,CSVAGTGEETQYF
TRBV15,-,once,TRBJ1-4,TGTGCCACCAGCAGAGATAAGGCAGGGGTGCTTGAAAAACTGTTTTTT,CATSRDKAGVLEKLFF
TRBV28,-,few,TRBJ2-5,TGTGCCAGCAGTCCCTACACGGGGGCTTCCCAAGAGACCCAGTACTTC,CASSPYTGASQETQYF
TRBV5-1,TRBD1,-,TRBJ2-1,TGCGCCAGCAGCTTTCAACTGCCGGGACAGGGGGCCGGTGAGCAGTTCTTC,CASSFQLPGQGAGEQFF
TRBV6-6,TRBD1,-,TRBJ1-2,TGTGCCAGCAGTCGGGACAGCAATAACTATGGCTACACCTTC,CASSRDSNNYGYTF
TRBV25-1,-,-,TRBJ2-3,TGTGCCAGCAGTGGCCGTTGGGGGGGCGTCGCAGATACGCAGTATTTT,CASSGRWGGVADTQYF
TRBV25-1,-,-,TRBJ1-2,TGTGCCAGCAGTGACGGGGGCGGGAAGCATGGCTACACCTTC,CASSDGGGKHGYTF
TRBV30,-,-,TRBJ1-6,TGTGCCTGGACCCCGGGCGAGCTTGCTAGTTCACCCCTCCACTTT,CAWTPGELASSPLHF
TRBV29-1,-,once,TRBJ1-5,TGCAGCGTTGACCGCTCGGGGTATGGCAATCAGCCCCAGCATTTT,CSVDRSGYGNQPQHF
TRBV15,-,-,TRBJ1-4,TGTGCCACCAGCAGGAAACAGAGCTCTAATGAAAAACTGTTTTTT,CATSRKQSSNEKLFF
TRBV30,-,-,TRBJ1-5,TGTGCCTGGAGTGTTACAGGGCGGCCCCAGCATTTT,CAWSVTGRPQHF
TRBV10-3,TRBD1,-,TRBJ1-1,TGTGCCACCCAGGGGGGGGCCATGAACACTGAAGCTTTCTTT,CATQGGAMNTEAFF
TRBV27,-,once,TRBJ1-2,TGTGCCAGCAAACGGGGGGGTGTCTTCTCTGGCTACACCTTC,CASKRGGVFSGYTF
TRBV14,-,-,TRBJ2-5,TGTGCCAGCAGCCAAGACCAGGGCTCGGAGACCCAGTACTTC,CASSQDQGSETQYF
TRBV7-9,TRBD1,-,TRBJ1-1,TGTGCCAGCAGAAGGGGGGACAGTCTTACGAACACTGAAGCTTTCTTT,CASRRGDSLTNTEAFF
TRBV29-1,-,-,TRBJ1-1,TGCAGCGTTACCTATGCGCGAACCCGGGGTACTGAAGCTTTCTTT,CSVTYARTRGTEAFF
TRBV29-1,-,-,TRBJ2-7,TGCAGCGTTGTACCATCGCCTAACGAGCAGTACTTC,CSVVPSPNEQYF
TRBV2,TRBD1,few,TRBJ2-7,TGTGCCAGCAGTCAGTACGGGACAGCATACGAGCAGTACTTC,CASSQYGTAYEQYF
TRBV27,TRBD1,-,TRBJ1-2,TGTGCCAGCAGTTCGGCCCCGGGACAGGGAACCTATGGCTACACCTTC,CASSSAPGQGTYGYTF
TRBV6-5,-,-,TRBJ1-2,TGTGCCAGCAGACGCCAGGAGAACTATGGCTACACCTTC,CASRRQENYGYTF
TRBV12-5,-,-,TRBJ2-7,TGTGCTAGTGGTTTGGGTGGAACCTACGAGCAGTACTTC,CASGLGGTYEQYF
TRBV11-1,-,-,TRBJ2-5,TGTGCCAGCAGCCCCCGAGTAGAGGAGACCCAGTACTTC,CASSPRVEETQYF
TRBV5-1,-,-,TRBJ2-5,TGCGCCAGCAGCCCGGGGGAGGAGACCCAGTACTTC,CASSPGEETQYF
TRBV7-9,-,many,TRBJ1-4,TGTGCCAGCAGGCAAGCTAATGAAAAACTGTTTTTT,CASRQANEKLFF
TRBV18,TRBD1,-,TRBJ1-1,TGTGCCAGCTCGAACGACAGGGGTAAAGCTTTCTTT,CASSNDRGKAFF
TRBV7-9,-,once,TRBJ1-1,TGTGCCAGCAACCCCGTGACGACTGAAGCTTTCTTT,CASNPVTTEAFF